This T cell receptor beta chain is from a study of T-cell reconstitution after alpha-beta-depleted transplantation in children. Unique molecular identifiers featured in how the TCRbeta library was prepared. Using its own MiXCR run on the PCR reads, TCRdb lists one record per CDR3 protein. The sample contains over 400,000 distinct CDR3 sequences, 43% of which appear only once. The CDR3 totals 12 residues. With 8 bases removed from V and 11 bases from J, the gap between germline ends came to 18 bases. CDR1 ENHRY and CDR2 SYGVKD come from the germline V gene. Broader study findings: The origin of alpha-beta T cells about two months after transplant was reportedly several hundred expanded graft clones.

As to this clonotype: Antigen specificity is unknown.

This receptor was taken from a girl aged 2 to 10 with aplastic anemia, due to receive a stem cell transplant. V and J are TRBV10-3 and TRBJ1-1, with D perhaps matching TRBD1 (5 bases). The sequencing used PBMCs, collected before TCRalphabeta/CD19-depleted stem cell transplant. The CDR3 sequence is CAIRGGSDSAFF. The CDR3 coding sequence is TGTGCCATCCGGGGGGGTTCCGATTCGGCTTTCTTT.